One sample yielded the 15 T cell receptor beta chains listed below, sequenced in a study of shared clonotypes between healthy human individuals (dated by TCRdb to 2020 to 2021). Library preparation employed the immunoSEQ multiplex PCR assay. TCRdb carries this immuneACCESS record with in-frame sequences only. Its versions omit some clonotypes, under half of them owing to an unresolved V gene in the studies checked, with the rest unexplained. In this sample the table shows 150,000 to 200,000 clones, 85% to 95% of which occur a single time. The biggest ten clones account for 0.067% of the sample. The specimen sequenced was naive CD4+ T cells sorted from blood. This specimen's cell subset or site label, interpreted: CD45RA+ positively selected. Receptor source: a woman aged 30 to 39 in good health.

The genes are TRBV27 and TRBJ2-5, with 12 bases that match TRBD2. The J call is uncertain, as TRBJ2-7 better fits the DNA end. The CDR3 totals 17 residues. Germline V gene data show CDR1 as MNHEY and CDR2 as SMNVEV (reference sequence). The DNA for the CDR3 is TGTGCCAGCAGTTTTTCATTTCGGACTAGCGGGAAGTACGAGCAGTACTTC. Its protein is CASSFSFRTSGKYEQYF.

The J gene is TRBJ2-5, the V gene TRBV4-2; D remains ambiguous. This CDR3 has 13 amino acids. V was shortened by 0 bases and J by 4 bases, with 6 bases between the two germline ends. Looked up from germline, CDR1 is LGHNA and CDR2 is YNFKEQ. The CDR3 here is CASSQDAIETQYF. CDR3 sequence (DNA): TGTGCCAGCAGCCAAGATGCCATAGAGACCCAGTACTTC.

The CDR3 spells CASSFLGTASYEQYF. CDR3 DNA sequence: TGTGCCAGCAGTTTTTTGGGGACAGCTTCCTACGAGCAGTACTTC. The chain links TRBV27 to TRBJ2-7, with 7 positions matching TRBD1. CDR3 length equals 15 residues. V dropped 3 bases and J dropped 1; count of bases not matched to a gene: 6. The germline gives CDR1 MNHEY, CDR2 SMNVEV (reference sequence).

The chain combines TRBV2 with TRBJ1-2; no reliable D call. The V gene lost 7 bases and the J gene lost 4 bases, with 16 bases spanning the gap. The CDR3 covers 14 residues. The V gene's germline CDR1 is SNHLY and CDR2 FYNNEI. The CDR3 DNA sequence: TGTGCCAGCAACCACAGATTGTCTGGCTATGGCTACACCTTC. It codes for CASNHRLSGYGYTF.

The chain joins TRBV5-6 to TRBJ1-5; D unresolved. The CDR3 runs to 12 residues. CDR1 is SGHDT and CDR2 is YYEEEE in the germline V gene. Trimming cost V 4 bases and J 4 bases, with 6 bases left between them. CDR3 in DNA: TGTGCCAGCAGCGTCCTAAATCAGCCCCAGCATTTT. Its translation is CASSVLNQPQHF.

This chain joins TRBV10-3 and TRBJ1-5, with 7 bases aligning to TRBD1. The CDR3 is 17 amino acids. The J segment lost 7 bases and the V segment lost 0 bases, leaving 12 bases of the junction unmatched. Germline CDR1 and CDR2: ENHRY and SYGVKD. The CDR3 DNA reads as TGTGCCATCAGTGAGTCGAAACAGGGGAAAAGAGGGCAGCCCCAGCATTTT. It encodes CAISESKQGKRGQPQHF.

The chain combines TRBV10-3 with TRBJ2-5; TRBD2 is a possible D gene (5 bases). The DNA end is a closer match to TRBJ2-7, so the J assignment may be wrong. The CDR3 consists of 14 residues. The germline gives CDR1 ENHRY, CDR2 SYGVKD. This CDR3 is CAISDTQTNYEQYF. The CDR3 coding sequence is TGTGCCATCAGTGACACGCAGACTAATTACGAGCAGTACTTC.

This chain uses TRBV7-7 with TRBJ2-7; D gene ambiguous. Trimming shortened V by 7 bases and J by 5 bases, and 27 bases separated the two germline ends. Germline values: CDR1 SSHAT, CDR2 FNYEAQ (reference sequence). This CDR3 is 17 amino acids long. The CDR3 loop reads CASTRTPGGPYHHEQYF. CDR3 DNA sequence: TGTGCCAGCACCAGAACCCCGGGTGGACCATACCACCACGAGCAGTACTTC.

The rearrangement uses TRBV6-5 and TRBJ2-5; possibly TRBD1 for D (5 bases). The J call may be wrong; the DNA end is better matched by TRBJ2-7. This CDR3 contains 16 residues. Germline V CDR1 and CDR2: MNHEY, SVGAGI. CDR3: CASSYIPDPPGSEQYF. CDR3 DNA: TGTGCCAGCAGTTACATCCCGGACCCGCCAGGGTCCGAGCAGTACTTC.

The chain employs TRBV28 and TRBJ1-2; 8 bases are a match to TRBD1. Germline values: CDR1 MDHEN, CDR2 SYDVKM. The CDR3 is 16 residues long. The ends lost 3 bases at V and 1 base at J; junction bases unmatched: 7. The CDR3 reads CASSFPGQGGNYGYTF. The CDR3 nucleotides read TGTGCCAGCAGTTTCCCCGGACAGGGAGGTAACTATGGCTACACCTTC.

The rearrangement links TRBV28 to TRBJ1-1; 9 nucleotides match TRBD1. CDR3 length: 17 amino acids. Germline trimming cut 5 bases from V and 4 bases from J; bases unmatched to any gene: 14. Germline loops: CDR1 MDHEN, CDR2 SYDVKM. In DNA form, the CDR3 reads TGTGCCAGCAGTGGGGCTTTGGGACAGGGACTGGGCACTGAAGCTTTCTTT. This codes for CASSGALGQGLGTEAFF.

The chain uses TRBV5-1 and TRBJ2-7, with D uncertain. The ends were cut back, 0 bases at V and 2 bases at J, with 9 bases in the middle. The CDR3 has 14 residues. Germline CDR1 reads SGHRS; CDR2 reads YFSETQ. CDR3 sequence: CASSLGQVTYEQYF. DNA for the CDR3: TGCGCCAGCAGCTTGGGGCAGGTGACCTACGAGCAGTACTTC. Full variable domain (outside the CDR3, taken from reference TRBV5-1 and TRBJ2-7): KAGVTQTPRYLIKTRGQQVTLSCSPISGHRSVSWYQQTPGQGLQFLFEYFSETQRNKGNFPGRFSGRQFSNSRSEMNVSTLELGDSALYLCASSLGQVTYEQYFGPGTRLTVT.

The count of this clone is one. This sequence joins TRBV27 and TRBJ1-5; 8 bases line up with TRBD1. CDR1 and CDR2 from the germline V gene are MNHEY and SMNVEV (reference sequence). This CDR3 has 14 residues. V shed 5 bases, J shed 4 bases, and the junction held 4 bases outside the gene matches. CDR3 DNA: TGTGCCAGCAGTCACCAGGGGGCGAATCAGCCCCAGCATTTT. It specifies CASSHQGANQPQHF.

J is TRBJ1-6 and V is TRBV18, with a possible D match to TRBD1 (6 bases). Trimming took off 3 bases at V and 3 bases at J, with 9 bases between the two ends. The length of the CDR3 is 15 residues. Germline CDR1 is KGHSH and CDR2 is LQKENI. CDR3 sequence reads: CASSPGQSYNSPLHF. The CDR3 coding sequence is TGTGCCAGCTCACCCGGACAGAGCTATAATTCACCCCTCCACTTT.

V usage is TRBV27 and J usage is TRBJ1-1; maybe TRBD1 (5 bases). CDR1 and CDR2 from the germline V gene are MNHEY and SMNVEV (reference sequence). This CDR3 comprises 12 residues. V was shortened by 8 bases and J by 11 bases, with 18 bases between the two germline ends. In DNA form, the CDR3 reads TGTGCCAGCCATACGGCTGGGGGACGGGCTTTCTTT. It specifies CASHTAGGRAFF.